The text below deals with one TCR beta chain. The data were obtained in a study of blood T cell repertoires in COVID-19. V shed 4 bases and J shed 7 bases, with 10 bases lying between them. Germline V gives CDR1 SNHLY, CDR2 FYNNEI. This CDR3 comprises 12 residues. Method: immunoSEQ multiplex PCR; TCRdb's copy keeps in-frame clones and lacks some. The data show tens of thousands of clones, about nine tenths seen once. The sequenced sample consisted of peripheral blood. The sequence came from a woman aged 80 or over with COVID-19, enrolled during active disease. The rearrangement uses TRBV2 and TRBJ1-2; the D gene is possibly TRBD1 (6 bases). The CDR3 loop is CASSAGGGGYTF. The CDR3 region has the DNA TGTGCCAGCAGTGCGGGGGGCGGTGGCTACACCTTC.